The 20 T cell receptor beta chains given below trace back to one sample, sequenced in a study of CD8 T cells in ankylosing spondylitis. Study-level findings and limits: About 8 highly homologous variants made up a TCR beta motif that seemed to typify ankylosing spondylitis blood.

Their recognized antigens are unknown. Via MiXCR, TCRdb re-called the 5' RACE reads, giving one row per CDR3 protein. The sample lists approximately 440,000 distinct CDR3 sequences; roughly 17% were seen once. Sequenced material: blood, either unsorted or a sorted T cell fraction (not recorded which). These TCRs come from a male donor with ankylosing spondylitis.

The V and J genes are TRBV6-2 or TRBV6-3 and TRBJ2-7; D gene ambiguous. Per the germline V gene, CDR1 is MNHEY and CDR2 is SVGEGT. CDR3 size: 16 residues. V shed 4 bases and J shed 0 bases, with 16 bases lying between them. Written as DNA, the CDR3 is TGTGCCAGCAGTTTTGCCCCTGGCGGAGCCTCCTACGAGCAGTACTTC. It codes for CASSFAPGGASYEQYF.

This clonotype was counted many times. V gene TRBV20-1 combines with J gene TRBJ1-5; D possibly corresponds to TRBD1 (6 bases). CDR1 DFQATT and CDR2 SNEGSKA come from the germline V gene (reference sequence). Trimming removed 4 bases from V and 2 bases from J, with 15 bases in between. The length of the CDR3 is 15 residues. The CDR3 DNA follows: TGCAGTGCTATTCAAGACAGGTTTGGCAATCAGCCCCAGCATTTT. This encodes CSAIQDRFGNQPQHF.

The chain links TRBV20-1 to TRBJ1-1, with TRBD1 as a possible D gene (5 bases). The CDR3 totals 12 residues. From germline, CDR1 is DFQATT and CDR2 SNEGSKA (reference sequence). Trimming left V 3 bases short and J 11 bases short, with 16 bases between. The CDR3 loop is CSARGGPGEAFF. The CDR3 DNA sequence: TGCAGTGCTAGGGGGGGACCCGGTGAGGCTTTCTTT.

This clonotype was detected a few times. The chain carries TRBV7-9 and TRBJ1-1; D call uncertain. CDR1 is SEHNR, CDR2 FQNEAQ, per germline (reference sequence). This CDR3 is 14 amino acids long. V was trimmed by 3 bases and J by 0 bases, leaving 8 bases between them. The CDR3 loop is CASSFYNMNTEAFF. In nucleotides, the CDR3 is TGTGCCAGCAGCTTTTACAACATGAACACTGAAGCTTTCTTT. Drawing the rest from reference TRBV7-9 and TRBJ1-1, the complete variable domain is DTGVSQNPRHKITKRGQNVTFRCDPISEHNRLYWYRQTLGQGPEFLTYFQNEAQLEKSRLLSDRFSAERPKGSFSTLEIQRTEQGDSAMYLCASSFYNMNTEAFFGQGTRLTVV.

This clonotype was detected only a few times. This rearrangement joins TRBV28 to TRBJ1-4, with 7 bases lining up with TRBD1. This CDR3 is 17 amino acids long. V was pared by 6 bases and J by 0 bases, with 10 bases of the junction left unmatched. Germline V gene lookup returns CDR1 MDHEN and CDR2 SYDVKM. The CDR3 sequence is CASSPYGTASTNEKLFF. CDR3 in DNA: TGTGCCAGCAGCCCCTACGGGACAGCTTCAACTAATGAAAAACTGTTTTTT.

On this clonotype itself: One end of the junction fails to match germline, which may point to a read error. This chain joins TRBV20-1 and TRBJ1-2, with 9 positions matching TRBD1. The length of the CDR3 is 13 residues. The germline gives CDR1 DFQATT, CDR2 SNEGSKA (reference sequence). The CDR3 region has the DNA TGCAGTGCCCAACAGGGGGCGGGGGGTGGCCACACCTTC. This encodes CSAQQGAGGGHTF.

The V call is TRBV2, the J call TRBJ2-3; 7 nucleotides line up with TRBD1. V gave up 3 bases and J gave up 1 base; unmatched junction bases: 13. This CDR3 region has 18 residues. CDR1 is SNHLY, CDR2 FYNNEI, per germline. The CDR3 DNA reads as TGTGCCAGCAGTGACCCTTTGACAGGGACCTTAGGCACAGATACGCAGTATTTT. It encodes CASSDPLTGTLGTDTQYF.

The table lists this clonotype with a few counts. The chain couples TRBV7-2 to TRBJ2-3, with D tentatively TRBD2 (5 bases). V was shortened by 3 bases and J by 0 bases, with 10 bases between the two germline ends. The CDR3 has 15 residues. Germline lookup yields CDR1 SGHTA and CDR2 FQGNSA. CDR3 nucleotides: TGTGCCAGCAGCTTCGTCGGGATAAGCACAGATACGCAGTATTTT. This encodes CASSFVGISTDTQYF.

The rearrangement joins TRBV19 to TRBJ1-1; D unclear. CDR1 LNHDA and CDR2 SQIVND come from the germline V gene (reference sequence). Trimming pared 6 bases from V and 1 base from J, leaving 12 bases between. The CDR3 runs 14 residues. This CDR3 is CASSMMRQNTEAFF. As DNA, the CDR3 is TGTGCCAGTAGCATGATGCGCCAGAACACTGAAGCTTTCTTT.

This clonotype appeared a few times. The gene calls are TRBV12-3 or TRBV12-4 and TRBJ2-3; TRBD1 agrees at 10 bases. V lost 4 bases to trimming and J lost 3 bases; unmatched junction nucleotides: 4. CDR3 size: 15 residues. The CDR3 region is CASSWDRGGTDTQYF. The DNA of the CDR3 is TGTGCCAGCAGTTGGGACAGGGGCGGTACAGATACGCAGTATTTT.

CDR3 residues: CASSPEFGLANTEAFF. CDR3 in DNA: TGTGCCAGCAGCCCGGAATTTGGTCTGGCGAACACTGAAGCTTTCTTT. This sequence joins TRBV5-5 and TRBJ1-1, with D unclear. V was pared by 4 bases and J by 1 base, with 17 bases between. The CDR3 has 16 residues. From germline, CDR1 is SGHKS and CDR2 YYEKEE (reference sequence).

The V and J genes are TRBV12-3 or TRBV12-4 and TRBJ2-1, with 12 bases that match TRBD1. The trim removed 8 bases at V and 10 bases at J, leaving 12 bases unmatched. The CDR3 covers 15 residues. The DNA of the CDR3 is TGTGCCAGCGGGGATGGGACAGGGGGCCTAAGGGAGCAGTTCTTC. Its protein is CASGDGTGGLREQFF.

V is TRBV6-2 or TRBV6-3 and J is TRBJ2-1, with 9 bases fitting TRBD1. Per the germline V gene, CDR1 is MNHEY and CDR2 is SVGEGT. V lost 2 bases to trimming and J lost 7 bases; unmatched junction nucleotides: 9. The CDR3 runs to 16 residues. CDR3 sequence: CASSYGIGTGKNEQFF. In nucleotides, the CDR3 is TGTGCCAGCAGTTACGGAATCGGGACAGGGAAAAATGAGCAGTTCTTC.

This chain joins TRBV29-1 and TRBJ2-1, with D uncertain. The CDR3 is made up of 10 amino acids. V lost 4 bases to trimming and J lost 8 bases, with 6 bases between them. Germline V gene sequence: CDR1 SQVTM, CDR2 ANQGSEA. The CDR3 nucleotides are TGCAGCGTTGTATCCGATGAGCAGTTCTTC. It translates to CSVVSDEQFF.

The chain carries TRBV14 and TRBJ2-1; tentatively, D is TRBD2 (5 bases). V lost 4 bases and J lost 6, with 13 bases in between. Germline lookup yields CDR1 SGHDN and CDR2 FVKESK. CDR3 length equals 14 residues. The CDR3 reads CASSPLLAPNEQFF. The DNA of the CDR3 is TGTGCCAGCAGCCCACTCCTAGCCCCCAATGAGCAGTTCTTC.

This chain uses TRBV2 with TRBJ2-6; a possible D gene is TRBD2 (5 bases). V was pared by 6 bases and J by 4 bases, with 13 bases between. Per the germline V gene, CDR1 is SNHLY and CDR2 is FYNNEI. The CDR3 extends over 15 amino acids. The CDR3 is CASRSGSLGANVLTF. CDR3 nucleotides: TGTGCCAGCAGATCGGGGTCTCTGGGGGCCAACGTCCTGACTTTC.

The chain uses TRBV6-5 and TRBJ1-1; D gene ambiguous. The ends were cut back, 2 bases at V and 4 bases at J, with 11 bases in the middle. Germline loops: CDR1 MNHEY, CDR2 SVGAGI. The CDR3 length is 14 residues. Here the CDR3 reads CASSYGRGITEAFF. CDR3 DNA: TGTGCCAGCAGTTACGGACGGGGAATCACTGAAGCTTTCTTT.

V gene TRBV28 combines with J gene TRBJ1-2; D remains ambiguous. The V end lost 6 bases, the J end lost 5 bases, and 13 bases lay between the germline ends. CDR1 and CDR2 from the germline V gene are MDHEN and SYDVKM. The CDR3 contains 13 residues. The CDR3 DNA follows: TGTGCCAGCAGACCGGACTTTAAATATGGCTACACCTTC. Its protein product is CASRPDFKYGYTF.

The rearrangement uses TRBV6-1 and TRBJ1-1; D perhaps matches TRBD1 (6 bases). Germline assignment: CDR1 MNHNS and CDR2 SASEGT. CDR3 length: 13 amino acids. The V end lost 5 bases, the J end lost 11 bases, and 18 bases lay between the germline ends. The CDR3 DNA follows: TGTGCCAGCAGTCCCCCCGTGGGGGGCCCGGCTTTCTTT. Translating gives CASSPPVGGPAFF.

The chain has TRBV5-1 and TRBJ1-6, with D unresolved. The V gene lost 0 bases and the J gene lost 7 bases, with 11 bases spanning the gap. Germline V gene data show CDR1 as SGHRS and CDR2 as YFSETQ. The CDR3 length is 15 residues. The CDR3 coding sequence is TGCGCCAGCAGCTTGGCCGGGGTGTGGAATTCACCCCTCCACTTT. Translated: CASSLAGVWNSPLHF.